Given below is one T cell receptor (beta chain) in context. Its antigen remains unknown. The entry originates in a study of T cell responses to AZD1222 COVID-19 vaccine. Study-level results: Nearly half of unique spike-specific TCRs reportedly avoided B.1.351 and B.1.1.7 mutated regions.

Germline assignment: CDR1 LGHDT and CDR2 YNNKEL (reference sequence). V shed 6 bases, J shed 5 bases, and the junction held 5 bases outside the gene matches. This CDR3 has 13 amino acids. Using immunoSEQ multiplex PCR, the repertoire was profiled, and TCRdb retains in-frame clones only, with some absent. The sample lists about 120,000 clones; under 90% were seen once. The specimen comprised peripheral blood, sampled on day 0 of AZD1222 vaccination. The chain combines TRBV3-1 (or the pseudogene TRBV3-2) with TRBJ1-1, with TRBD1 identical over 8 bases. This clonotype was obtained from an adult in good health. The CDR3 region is CASRDRGGTEAFF. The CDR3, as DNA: TGTGCCAGCAGAGACAGGGGAGGAACTGAAGCTTTCTTT.